Each of the 9 T cell receptor beta chains below was sequenced from the same sample in a study of CD8 T cells in Susac syndrome. RNA, at about 0.45 to 1 ug, was reverse transcribed with random hexamers. One entry per CDR3 protein, called by TCRdb with MiXCR from the immunoSEQ multiplex PCR reads. The repertoire includes over 70,000 distinct CDR3 sequences, approximately 96% of them detected once, and more than 0.55% sits in the top ten. The sequenced material came from CD8+ T cells from PBMCs. Source of these receptors: a human donor with Susac syndrome.

The chain couples TRBV10-1 to TRBJ2-1, with TRBD1 as a possible D gene (5 bases). This CDR3 has 14 residues. Germline CDR1 reads WNHNN; CDR2 reads SYGVQD (reference sequence). The V end lost 2 bases, the J end lost 8 bases, and 13 bases lay between the germline ends. CDR3 DNA: TGCGCCAGCAGTGAGGGCAGGGTAGGCGATGAGCAGTTCTTC. Its translation: CASSEGRVGDEQFF.

This chain joins TRBV14 and TRBJ1-1, with 7 bases fitting TRBD1. V shed 1 base and J 4 bases; nucleotides not matched to a gene: 6. The CDR3 is 15 amino acids. CDR1 and CDR2 from the germline V gene are SGHDN and FVKESK. CDR3 loop: CASSQGRGRVTEAFF. CDR3 DNA sequence: TGTGCCAGCAGCCAAGGAAGGGGGCGCGTCACTGAAGCTTTCTTT.

The J gene is TRBJ1-2, the V gene TRBV18, with 9 nucleotides matching TRBD1. The germline gives CDR1 KGHSH, CDR2 LQKENI. CDR3 length: 18 amino acids. V lost 1 base to trimming and J lost 0 bases; unmatched junction nucleotides: 9. The CDR3 loop is CASSPLTGGRTPNYGYTF. DNA for the CDR3: TGTGCCAGCTCACCACTTACAGGGGGCCGAACCCCTAACTATGGCTACACCTTC.

The chain carries TRBV24-1 and TRBJ2-2, with D perhaps TRBD1 (6 bases). Trimming removed 7 bases at V and 5 bases at J, with 10 bases between. The CDR3 is 13 amino acids. Germline V CDR1 and CDR2: KGHDR, SFDVKD. CDR3 region: CATRRGNTGELFF. CDR3 sequence (DNA): TGTGCCACCAGGAGGGGGAATACCGGGGAGCTGTTTTTT.

The chain is built from TRBV11-2 and TRBJ2-5, with D perhaps assigned TRBD1 or TRBD2 (5 bases each). CDR1 and CDR2 from the germline V gene are SGHAT and FQNNGV. The V and J ends lost 8 bases and 4 bases respectively, with 11 bases between them. The CDR3 spans 12 residues. This CDR3 is CASDSGLETQYF. DNA of the CDR3: TGTGCCAGCGACAGCGGATTAGAGACCCAGTACTTC.

The J gene is TRBJ1-1, the V gene TRBV4-3; D ambiguous. The CDR3 covers 15 residues. The V end lost 0 bases, the J end lost 4 bases, and 12 bases lay between the germline ends. In germline, CDR1 is LGHNA, CDR2 YSLEER. The DNA of the CDR3 is TGCGCCAGCAGCCAAGAGTGGGGAGTCCCCACTGAAGCTTTCTTT. It is translated as CASSQEWGVPTEAFF.

The chain joins TRBV6-1 to TRBJ2-3; the D gene is possibly TRBD1 (5 bases). The length of the CDR3 is 15 residues. Per the germline V gene, CDR1 is MNHNS and CDR2 is SASEGT. Trimming shortened V by 3 bases and J by 0 bases, and 10 bases separated the two germline ends. The CDR3 nucleotides are TGTGCCAGCAGTGATATCGACAGCAGCACAGATACGCAGTATTTT. Translated: CASSDIDSSTDTQYF.

The chain has TRBV11-2 and TRBJ2-3, with 7 bases lining up with TRBD2. This CDR3 is 16 amino acids long. Trimming at V came to 2 bases and at J to 6 bases, leaving 11 bases not matched to a gene. Germline lookup yields CDR1 SGHAT and CDR2 FQNNGV. CDR3 nucleotide sequence: TGTGCCAGCAGCTTACTGGAGGGGTTAGCGGGCGATACGCAGTATTTT. Translating gives CASSLLEGLAGDTQYF.

The genes are TRBV27 and TRBJ1-6, with TRBD1 matching over 9 bases. Trimming took 2 bases from V and 0 from J; bases not matched to a gene: 8. The length of the CDR3 is 19 residues. CDR1 is MNHEY, CDR2 SMNVEV, per germline (reference sequence). CDR3 amino acids: CASSLATGTGSSYNSPLHF. The CDR3 DNA reads TGTGCCAGCAGTTTAGCGACCGGGACAGGGAGCTCCTATAATTCACCCCTCCACTTT.